This T cell receptor beta chain was sequenced for a study of read filtering for tumor transcriptome and immune sequencing. Study-level background: Under ten patients were R-ISS I, roughly 15 were R-ISS II, 7 were R-ISS III. Regarding the study as a whole: IR-seq captured clonotypes deeper and more reliably than RNA-seq. Dropping single-read clonotypes raised IR-seq and RNA-seq shared-clonotype correlation.

Molecular barcoded adaptors covering alpha/delta and beta/gamma chains were used on 400 to 450 ng RNA. MiXCR, run by TCRdb on the reads, gives a single entry per CDR3 protein. The repertoire holds tens of thousands of distinct CDR3 sequences, 20% to 25% seen once, with roughly 10% in the top ten. This clonotype was observed a single time. Its antigen is not known. A read error may explain this, as a much larger clone is one base away. The CDR3 contains 13 residues. Germline V CDR1 and CDR2: LGHDT, YNNKEL (reference sequence). V was shortened by 3 bases and J by 2 bases, with 8 bases between the two germline ends.

The chain employs TRBV3-1 and TRBJ2-7; D remains ambiguous. Sequences were obtained from a population of CD138-negative cells sorted from bone marrow. The clonotype was recovered from a donor at least 40 years old with multiple myeloma. CDR3 protein: CASSHWQTYEQYF. CDR3 sequence (DNA): TGTGCCAGCAGCCACTGGCAGACCTACGAGCAGTACTTC.